This TCR beta chain came from a study of T cell changes during pregnancy in multiple sclerosis. Repertoires were generated with immunoSEQ multiplex PCR, while TCRdb's copy carries only in-frame clones and drops some. The sample carries around 100,000 clones, roughly 90% recorded once. This clone has only a few counts. CDR1 is LNHDA and CDR2 is SQIVND in the germline V gene (reference sequence). V shed 5 bases and J shed 4 bases, with 7 bases lying between them. The CDR3 is made up of 12 amino acids. This chain links TRBV19 with TRBJ2-3, with D possibly TRBD1 on 6 matching bases. Specimen: peripheral blood, collected after pregnancy. This receptor was identified in a female donor with multiple sclerosis, enrolled in a pregnancy study. CDR3 sequence: CASSPGADTQYF. The CDR3 DNA reads TGTGCCAGTAGTCCAGGGGCAGATACGCAGTATTTT.